These T cell receptor beta chains were read from a single sample in a study of Graves' ophthalmopathy and Graves' hyperthyroidism. MiXCR, run by TCRdb on the multiplex PCR reads, gives a single entry per CDR3 protein. The sample includes about 740,000 distinct CDR3 sequences, roughly 41% of them seen just once. Sample: peripheral blood. These receptor sequences come from an adult man with Graves' ophthalmopathy. Both conserved end residues are part of each CDR3. A D gene is named only where the DNA matches it firmly. Clone size appears in some rows only: once, few, many, or a class for an expanded clone.

D gene	V gene	J gene	clone size	CDR3 protein	CDR3 DNA
.	TRBV5-1	TRBJ2-5	.	CASRENISPQETQYF	TGCGCCAGCAGAGAAAACATCTCGCCTCAAGAGACCCAGTACTTC
.	TRBV2	TRBJ1-6	many	CASSANEPSPLHF	TGTGCCAGCAGTGCCAACGAGCCATCACCCCTCCACTTT
.	TRBV29-1	TRBJ2-7	many	CSVEPATYEQYF	TGCAGCGTTGAACCGGCCACCTACGAGCAGTACTTC
TRBD2	TRBV10-3	TRBJ2-7	once	CASSSFPSGTYEQYF	TGTGCCAGCAGTTCTTTCCCTAGCGGGACCTACGAGCAGTACTTC
.	TRBV11-2	TRBJ2-6	.	CASSASWSGANVLTF	TGTGCCAGCAGCGCCTCCTGGTCTGGGGCCAACGTCCTGACTTTC
.	TRBV2	TRBJ2-7	.	CASSDDGSSCEQYF	TGTGCCAGCAGTGACGACGGGAGCTCCTGCGAGCAGTACTTC
.	TRBV7-3	TRBJ1-2	many	CASGNSLGYTF	TGTGCCAGCGGCAACTCTCTGGGCTACACCTTC
TRBD1	TRBV24-1	TRBJ1-5	few	CATSYGTGGTSNQPQHF	TGTGCCACCAGTTACGGTACAGGGGGTACTAGCAATCAGCCCCAGCATTTT
TRBD2	TRBV29-1	TRBJ2-5	many	CSAAATTSSGETQYF	TGCAGCGCTGCTGCCACGACTAGCTCCGGAGAGACCCAGTACTTC
.	TRBV2	TRBJ1-5	.	CASVNRVVETQHF	TGTGCCAGCGTAAACAGGGTGGTGGAGACCCAGCATTTT
TRBD2	TRBV5-4	TRBJ2-5	few	CASSEGLAGTTQYF	TGTGCCAGCAGCGAGGGACTAGCGGGTACGACCCAGTACTTC
TRBD1	TRBV5-6	TRBJ2-5	.	CASSSRRDSVQETQYF	TGTGCCAGCAGCTCCCGTCGGGACAGCGTACAAGAGACCCAGTACTTC
.	TRBV10-3	TRBJ1-2	.	CAISELGYTF	TGTGCCATCAGTGAGTTGGGCTACACCTTC
TRBD2	TRBV10-3	TRBJ2-1	.	CATLGTSGRSVYNEQFF	TGTGCCACCCTGGGGACTAGCGGGAGATCGGTCTACAATGAGCAGTTCTTC
.	TRBV11-1	TRBJ1-4	.	CAGREDEKLFF	TGTGCCGGCAGGGAGGACGAAAAACTGTTTTTT
.	TRBV29-1	TRBJ1-2	.	CSVAQGEGYTF	TGCAGCGTTGCACAGGGTGAAGGCTACACCTTC
.	TRBV5-1	TRBJ2-2	.	CASSQDELAVTGELFF	TGCGCCAGCAGCCAAGACGAGTTAGCGGTCACCGGGGAGCTGTTTTTT
TRBD1	TRBV10-3	TRBJ2-1	.	CAISESRGQANNEQFF	TGTGCCATCAGTGAGTCACGGGGACAGGCGAATAATGAGCAGTTCTTC
.	TRBV15	TRBJ1-3	.	CATSRKGSGNTIYF	TGTGCCACCAGCAGAAAGGGATCGGGAAACACCATATATTTT
TRBD1	TRBV7-2	TRBJ1-5	few	CASSWAVNRGSTGNQPQHF	TGTGCCAGCAGCTGGGCGGTGAACAGGGGTTCTACTGGGAATCAGCCCCAGCATTTT
TRBD1	TRBV20-1	TRBJ2-7	few	CSARDPGTGAYEQYF	TGCAGTGCTAGAGATCCCGGGACAGGCGCCTACGAGCAGTACTTC
.	TRBV25-1	TRBJ2-2	few	CASSASSRVGTGELFF	TGTGCCAGCAGTGCTAGTTCCAGGGTGGGCACCGGGGAGCTGTTTTTT
.	TRBV5-1	TRBJ1-2	.	CASSAAGVYGFTF	TGCGCCAGCAGCGCCGCAGGGGTCTATGGCTTCACCTTC
.	TRBV10-3	TRBJ2-5	many	CAISQWGQETQYF	TGTGCCATCAGTCAGTGGGGACAAGAGACCCAGTACTTC
.	TRBV6-5	TRBJ1-3	.	CASSYPRDRSSGNTIYF	TGTGCCAGCAGTTACCCCAGGGACCGAAGCTCTGGAAACACCATATATTTT
.	TRBV5-6	TRBJ2-6	.	CASTDVGSSGANVLTF	TGTGCCAGCACCGATGTGGGGAGCTCTGGGGCCAACGTCCTGACTTTC
.	TRBV7-2	TRBJ1-2	few	CASSLNQLGGDYGYTF	TGTGCCAGCAGCTTAAATCAGCTGGGGGGCGACTATGGCTACACCTTC
.	TRBV2	TRBJ1-1	many	CASRGWGAFF	TGTGCCAGCAGAGGTTGGGGAGCTTTCTTT